This T cell receptor beta chain was sequenced in a study of cytomegalovirus exposure and HLA in healthy donors. Study observations and caveats: A missense DCLRE1C variant was associated with V- and J-gene trimming of TCR beta chains in a later analysis, and an independent cohort replicated the association. Donors belonging to an Asian-associated ancestry cluster reportedly showed fewer N-insertions in productive TCRs than the approximately 640-donor mean, according to what a later analysis found. Follow-up analysis found HLA locus-dependent TCR association rates, highest for DRB1 and lowest for HLA-C.

Remarks on this clone: Its antigen is unidentified.

With 60 Vbeta and 13 Jbeta primers, the PCR was carried out. TCRdb's copy holds only in-frame clones and misses some; the assay was immunoSEQ multiplex PCR. The sample has about 140,000 clones, 75% seen once; the top ten hold over 6.5%. Germline V lookup: CDR1 LNHDA, CDR2 SQIVND (reference sequence). The length of the CDR3 is 13 residues. J gave up 7 bases and V 3 bases, and 3 bases lay outside the gene matches. This clonotype was obtained from a man between 25 and 39 years old in good health and CMV-seronegative. The sample was PBMCs. V gene TRBV19 combines with J gene TRBJ1-2; 9 bases line up with TRBD1. The CDR3 spells CASSIQQGAGYTF. The CDR3 bases are TGTGCCAGTAGTATCCAACAGGGGGCTGGCTACACCTTC.